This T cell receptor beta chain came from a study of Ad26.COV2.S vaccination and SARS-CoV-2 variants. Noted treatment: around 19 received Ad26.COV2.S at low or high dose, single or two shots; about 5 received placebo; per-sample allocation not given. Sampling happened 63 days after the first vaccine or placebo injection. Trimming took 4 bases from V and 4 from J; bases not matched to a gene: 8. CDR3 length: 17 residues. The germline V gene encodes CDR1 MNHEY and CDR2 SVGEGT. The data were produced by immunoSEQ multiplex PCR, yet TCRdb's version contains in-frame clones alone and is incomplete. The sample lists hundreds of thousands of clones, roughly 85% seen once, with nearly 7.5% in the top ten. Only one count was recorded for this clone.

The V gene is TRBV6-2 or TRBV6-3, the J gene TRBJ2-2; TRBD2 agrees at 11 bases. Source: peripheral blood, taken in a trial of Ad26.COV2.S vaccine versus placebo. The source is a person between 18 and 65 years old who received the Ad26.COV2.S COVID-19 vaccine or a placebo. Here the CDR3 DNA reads TGTGCCAGCAGTTCTCCGGGACTAGCGGTATTCACCGGGGAGCTGTTTTTT. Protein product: CASSSPGLAVFTGELFF.